The 30 T cell receptor beta chains below were found in one sample sequenced in a study of regulatory T cells in long-lasting Graves disease. TCR beta libraries were built with iRepertoire HTBI primers and Arm-PCR of CDR3 regions. TCRdb called the multiplex PCR reads again in MiXCR, with one record for every CDR3 protein. Here the sample spans about 290,000 distinct CDR3 sequences, roughly a fifth being singletons. Time point meaning: persistent/refractory GD, antithyroid drugs over 5 years with positive TRAb. Construction of the TCR library relied on RNA isolated from PBMCs. The starting material was peripheral blood mononuclear cells (PBMCs), obtained when the disease was refractory, from a patient treated with antithyroid drugs. These receptors were obtained from a female donor with Graves disease.

V usage is TRBV14 and J usage is TRBJ2-4; 9 positions agree with TRBD2. This CDR3 is built from 15 residues. The trim removed 4 bases at V and 7 bases at J, leaving 8 bases unmatched. The germline V gene has CDR1 SGHDN and CDR2 FVKESK. The CDR3 bases are TGTGCCAGCAGCCGTAGCGGGAGTTTGGATAACATTCAGTACTTC. It yields the protein CASSRSGSLDNIQYF.

The J gene is TRBJ2-5, the V gene TRBV6-1; TRBD1 aligns across 7 bases. The CDR3 spans 17 residues. Germline V gene sequence: CDR1 MNHNS, CDR2 SASEGT. The J segment lost 0 bases and the V segment lost 6 bases, leaving 13 bases of the junction unmatched. The CDR3 protein is CASRNQLQGTYQETQYF. CDR3 nucleotides: TGTGCCAGCAGAAATCAATTACAGGGGACGTACCAAGAGACCCAGTACTTC.

V is TRBV11-3 and J is TRBJ2-2, with 10 bases aligning to TRBD1. The trim removed 5 bases at V and 4 bases at J, leaving 4 bases unmatched. The germline V gene encodes CDR1 SGHNT and CDR2 YENEEA. The length of the CDR3 is 15 residues. The CDR3 spells CASSERTGGTGELFF. The CDR3, as DNA: TGTGCCAGCAGCGAAAGGACAGGGGGCACCGGGGAGCTGTTTTTT.

This clonotype has a handful of counts. The V gene is TRBV20-1, the J gene TRBJ2-7; 8 bases agree with TRBD2. Germline V gene lookup returns CDR1 DFQATT and CDR2 SNEGSKA (reference sequence). V was clipped by 3 bases and J by 4 bases; unmatched bases: 11. This CDR3 spans 15 amino acids. In DNA, the CDR3 is TGCAGTGCTAGTCGGAGCGGGAGAAGTTCGTACGAGCAGTACTTC. Its translation: CSASRSGRSSYEQYF.

The chain couples TRBV6-9 to TRBJ2-5; TRBD2 matches at 16 bases. The junction had 0 bases not matched to a gene; V was cut back by 0 bases and J by 2 bases. Germline-derived CDR1 and CDR2 are MNHGY and SVAAGI. There are 17 residues in the CDR3. The CDR3 region is CASSYSGLAGGQETQYF. As DNA, the CDR3 is TGTGCCAGCAGTTATTCGGGACTAGCGGGAGGGCAAGAGACCCAGTACTTC.

Note on this clonotype: A clone one base away is much larger, so this may be a read error. As the CDR3 is not closed by the conserved phenylalanine or tryptophan, this likely results from a read error. This chain uses TRBV27 with TRBJ2-5; D is undetermined. V was cut by 2 bases and J by 6 bases, with 10 bases left in between. Germline V CDR1 and CDR2: MNHEY, SMNVEV (reference sequence). CDR3 length: 13 amino acids. This CDR3 reads CASSLMVDQTQYL. The CDR3 region has the DNA TGTGCCAGCAGTTTAATGGTGGACCAGACCCAGTACCTC.

Ten or more counts support this clonotype. CDR3 region: CASSLGRGVDEQYF. The CDR3 nucleotides read TGTGCCAGCTCACTCGGACGGGGTGTGGACGAGCAGTACTTC. V gene TRBV18 combines with J gene TRBJ2-7; tentative D call: TRBD2 (5 bases). With 4 bases removed from V and 5 bases from J, the gap between germline ends came to 15 bases. The CDR3 has 14 amino acids. CDR1 and CDR2 (germline): KGHSH, LQKENI.

This clonotype turned up a few times. The chain combines TRBV5-1 with TRBJ1-1; 7 positions match TRBD1. The V gene end was trimmed by 4 bases and the J gene end by 6 bases; junction bases not matched to a gene: 15. Germline V gene data show CDR1 as SGHRS and CDR2 as YFSETQ. This CDR3 has 16 amino acids. CDR3 nucleotide sequence: TGCGCCAGCAGCACCGACGCACGATCTCAGGGGGCTGAAGCTTTCTTT. The encoded protein is CASSTDARSQGAEAFF.

Many counts were recorded for this clonotype. V usage is TRBV30 and J usage is TRBJ2-1; 10 nucleotides line up with TRBD1. After removal of 6 bases from V and 4 bases from J, the junction contained 6 bases not matched to a gene. The CDR3 is 14 amino acids. The germline CDR1 and CDR2 sequences are GTSNPN and SVGIG (reference sequence). The CDR3 DNA is TGTGCCTGTCCGGGACAGGGGAGTTACAATGAGCAGTTCTTC. It codes for CACPGQGSYNEQFF.

The table lists this clonotype with many counts. The V and J genes are TRBV2 and TRBJ1-2, with a weak D call TRBD1 (5 bases). CDR3 length: 14 residues. Germline V gene sequence: CDR1 SNHLY, CDR2 FYNNEI. V lost 6 bases, J lost 7 bases, and 18 bases lay in between. CDR3 coding DNA: TGTGCCAGCAGGTTTGAAGGGGCCTTGAGTGGCTACACCTTC. This codes for CASRFEGALSGYTF.

This clonotype was recorded at least ten times. This sequence joins TRBV28 and TRBJ1-1; 7 nucleotides match TRBD1. The junction had 12 bases not matched to a gene; V was cut back by 6 bases and J by 5 bases. The CDR3 sequence is 15 residues long. Germline CDR1 MDHEN, CDR2 SYDVKM. Written as DNA, the CDR3 is TGTGCCAGCAGGACCGGTACGGGACAGCAGACTGAAGCTTTCTTT. Protein sequence: CASRTGTGQQTEAFF.

CDR3 in DNA: TGTGCCAGCAGACAGTCCGGGCTAGGGCAAGAGACCCAGTACTTC. Translated: CASRQSGLGQETQYF. The chain uses TRBV7-9 and TRBJ2-5, with D unresolved. CDR3 size: 15 residues. Looked up from germline, CDR1 is SEHNR and CDR2 is FQNEAQ (reference sequence). V was cut by 6 bases and J by 2 bases, with 16 bases left in between.

The chain recombines TRBV5-1 with TRBJ2-7, with 7 bases identical to TRBD1. The V and J ends lost 1 base and 4 bases, in that order; junction bases with no gene match: 8. Germline lookup yields CDR1 SGHRS and CDR2 YFSETQ. This CDR3 contains 15 residues. CDR3 protein: CASSLRRQGRYEQYF. The CDR3 nucleotides are TGCGCCAGCAGCTTGAGGAGACAGGGTCGGTACGAGCAGTACTTC.

The V call is TRBV28, the J call TRBJ1-1; D gene uncertain. This CDR3 contains 15 residues. Germline V lookup: CDR1 MDHEN, CDR2 SYDVKM. Trimming pared 5 bases from V and 1 base from J, leaving 14 bases between. The CDR3 reads CASSAVGVGNTEAFF. CDR3 sequence (DNA): TGTGCCAGCAGTGCCGTCGGGGTCGGGAACACTGAAGCTTTCTTT.

This clonotype has only a few counts. V gene TRBV3-2 combines with J gene TRBJ1-3. TRBV3-2 is a pseudogene. CDR3 length equals 16 residues. The CDR3 protein is CASSQRLNFSGNTIYF. The CDR3, as DNA: TGTGCCAGCAGCCAACGTCTGAATTTCTCTGGAAACACCATATATTTT.

This clonotype was counted between two and nine times. The chain combines TRBV4-3 with TRBJ2-5; 10 nucleotides align to TRBD2. The CDR3 totals 16 residues. The V segment lost 4 bases and the J segment 7 bases; nucleotides outside the gene matches: 12. From germline, CDR1 is LGHNA and CDR2 YSLEER. CDR3 in amino acids: CASSRGLAGDGATQYF. The CDR3 DNA reads as TGCGCCAGCAGCCGTGGGCTAGCGGGAGACGGAGCGACCCAGTACTTC.

The sample holds a few counts of this clonotype. The chain uses TRBV9 and TRBJ1-6, with a possible D match to TRBD1 (6 bases). The germline V gene has CDR1 SGDLS and CDR2 YYNGEE. The CDR3 has 14 residues. V lost 3 bases to trimming and J lost 7 bases, with 11 bases between them. CDR3 region: CASSAGGGNSPLHF. In DNA, the CDR3 is TGTGCCAGCAGCGCCGGAGGGGGGAATTCACCCCTCCACTTT.

In its sample, this clonotype was seen a few times. The chain links TRBV6-2 or TRBV6-3 to TRBJ2-7; 10 positions match TRBD2. V trimming: 6 bases; J trimming: 2 bases; junction bases outside the gene matches: 1. In germline, CDR1 is MNHEY, CDR2 SVGEGT. The CDR3 extends over 13 amino acids. For the CDR3, the DNA is TGTGCCAGCAGACTAGCGGGACCCTACGAGCAGTACTTC. This gives the protein CASRLAGPYEQYF.

This clonotype has ten or more counts. The chain is built from TRBV20-1 and TRBJ1-5; D may be TRBD1 (5 bases). CDR3 length equals 16 residues. Per the germline V gene, CDR1 is DFQATT and CDR2 is SNEGSKA (reference sequence). Trimming left V 0 bases short and J 0 bases short, with 12 bases between. In DNA, the CDR3 is TGCAGTGCTAGAGACGGGACCCCATATAGCAATCAGCCCCAGCATTTT. Translating gives CSARDGTPYSNQPQHF.

In its sample, this clonotype was seen a few times. CDR3 nucleotides: TGCAGTGCTAGAGTCCTGACTGGAACCTACGAGCAGTACTTC. This encodes CSARVLTGTYEQYF. This chain connects TRBV20-1 to TRBJ2-7; unclear D gene. CDR3 length: 14 amino acids. Germline V gene lookup returns CDR1 DFQATT and CDR2 SNEGSKA (reference sequence). Between the trimmed V and J ends, which lost 1 base and 2 bases, there was a span of 12 bases.

This clonotype showed up just a few times. J is TRBJ1-1 and V is TRBV9, with D uncertain. The CDR3 covers 14 residues. In germline, CDR1 is SGDLS, CDR2 YYNGEE. V was pared by 6 bases and J by 3 bases, with 15 bases between. The CDR3 DNA is TGTGCCAGCAATAAGGGCGCGGTGGACACTGAAGCTTTCTTT. It specifies CASNKGAVDTEAFF.

This clonotype has a count of ten or more. The J gene is TRBJ2-5, the V gene TRBV6-1; TRBD2 matches 10 bases. Per germline, CDR1 MNHNS and CDR2 SASEGT. The CDR3 covers 15 residues. V lost 7 bases, J lost 4 bases, and 9 bases stayed unmatched. The CDR3 loop reads CASKFTSGTGETQYF. CDR3 coding DNA: TGTGCCAGCAAGTTCACTAGCGGGACCGGAGAGACCCAGTACTTC.

The chain joins TRBV27 to TRBJ2-1, with TRBD2 identical over 12 bases. CDR3 length: 13 amino acids. The V gene's germline CDR1 is MNHEY and CDR2 SMNVEV (reference sequence). J lost 15 bases, V lost 5 bases, and 8 bases had no gene match. In DNA form, the CDR3 reads TGTGCCAGCAGTCCTCGCCCTAGCGGGAGGGTGTTCTTC. Its translation: CASSPRPSGRVFF.

The chain joins TRBV5-1 to TRBJ1-1; D ambiguous. Looked up from germline, CDR1 is SGHRS and CDR2 is YFSETQ. The CDR3 spans 14 residues. Between the trimmed V and J ends, which lost 4 bases and 2 bases, there was a span of 12 bases. The CDR3 coding sequence is TGCGCCAGCAGCCCGGTTTTTTCCAACACTGAAGCTTTCTTT. Translating it yields CASSPVFSNTEAFF.

The CDR3 spells CASSLGLAFDSYEQYF. The CDR3 DNA follows: TGCGCCAGCAGCCTGGGACTAGCCTTCGACTCCTACGAGCAGTACTTC. The chain couples TRBV4-1 to TRBJ2-7; 9 positions match TRBD2. The germline V gene has CDR1 MGHRA and CDR2 YSYEKL. The CDR3 contains 16 residues. Germline trimming cut 4 bases from V and 0 bases from J; bases unmatched to any gene: 7.

The sample holds many counts of this clonotype. This chain uses TRBV6-1 with TRBJ2-2; the match to TRBD2 covers 8 bases. Germline CDR1 and CDR2: MNHNS and SASEGT. This CDR3 comprises 16 residues. V lost 5 bases to trimming and J lost 0 bases; unmatched junction nucleotides: 5. The CDR3 reads CASSKLAAANTGELFF. In DNA, the CDR3 is TGTGCCAGCAGTAAACTAGCGGCCGCGAACACCGGGGAGCTGTTTTTT.

The V and J genes are TRBV28 and TRBJ1-5; D gene uncertain. V gave up 6 bases and J gave up 7 bases, with 4 bases separating them. The CDR3 extends over 10 amino acids. In germline, CDR1 is MDHEN, CDR2 SYDVKM. The DNA of the CDR3 is TGTGCCAGCAGCTTGCAGCCCCAGCATTTT. It codes for CASSLQPQHF.

This clonotype was detected many times. V and J are TRBV18 and TRBJ2-5; D ambiguous. Trimming removed 0 bases at V and 1 base at J, with 6 bases between. This CDR3 is 14 amino acids long. Germline V gene data show CDR1 as KGHSH and CDR2 as LQKENI. The CDR3 DNA reads TGTGCCAGCTCACCACCCGGAGTCCAAGAGACCCAGTACTTC. Its translation: CASSPPGVQETQYF.

This clonotype was picked up many times. This rearrangement joins TRBV27 to TRBJ1-6, with no clear D. Germline V gene data show CDR1 as MNHEY and CDR2 as SMNVEV (reference sequence). The V gene lost 3 bases and the J gene lost 6 bases, with 6 bases spanning the gap. CDR3 length equals 13 residues. The CDR3 DNA follows: TGTGCCAGCAGTTTCAGCGTTAATTCACCCCTCCACTTT. Its protein is CASSFSVNSPLHF.

This sequence joins TRBV6-2 or TRBV6-3 and TRBJ1-1, with a weak D call TRBD1 (5 bases). Trimming took 2 bases from V and 5 from J, leaving 15 bases between them. This CDR3 comprises 15 residues. Germline CDR1 is MNHEY and CDR2 is SVGEGT. CDR3 protein: CASSYRGGVDTEAFF. The CDR3 nucleotides read TGTGCCAGCAGTTACCGGGGAGGGGTGGATACTGAAGCTTTCTTT.